This passage covers 8 T cell receptor beta chains from one sample sequenced in a study of T cells expressing NK-cell markers. TCRdb reanalyzed the 5' RACE reads and collapses them to one entry per CDR3 protein, without DNA. This sample's clone table lists a few hundred thousand distinct CDR3 sequences. The sample comprised blood T cells: a sorted CD56 or NKG2C T cell subset, CD4+ or CD8+ T cells, or bulk PBMC T cells (not recorded which). Source of these receptors: a man aged 18-30 years in good health.

The genes are TRBV20-1 and TRBJ2-1; TCRdb's D call, TRBD1, is unchecked because there is no DNA. The CDR3 totals 13 residues. Germline CDR1 reads DFQATT; CDR2 reads SNEGSKA (reference sequence). CDR3 amino acids: CSASDRVYNEQFF.

The chain is built from TRBV11-2 and TRBJ1-6; without DNA, the TCRdb call of TRBD1 cannot be checked. The CDR3 length is 16 residues. From germline, CDR1 is SGHAT and CDR2 FQNNGV. CDR3: CASTPGVTGYNSPLHF.

This chain uses TRBV3-1 with TRBJ2-1; the TCRdb call, TRBD2, lacks DNA for checking. The CDR3 totals 13 residues. Germline V gene sequence: CDR1 LGHDT, CDR2 YNNKEL (reference sequence). CDR3 in amino acids: CASSQGTGGEQFF.

J is TRBJ2-1 and V is TRBV12-3 or TRBV12-4; with no DNA, the TCRdb D assignment of TRBD2 cannot be verified. The CDR3 length is 15 residues. CDR3 protein: CASSLQRGTRAWQFF.

The chain's CDR3 is CASSSSSGRGAEAFF. The rearrangement joins TRBV5-1 to TRBJ1-1; TCRdb proposes TRBD1, but this gene call is untestable without DNA. Germline V gene lookup returns CDR1 SGHRS and CDR2 YFSETQ. There are 15 residues in the CDR3.

The J gene is TRBJ1-4, the V gene TRBV12-3 or TRBV12-4; as DNA is missing, the TRBD1 call by TCRdb cannot be tested. The CDR3 spans 15 residues. The CDR3: CASSLPGQGNEKLFF.

This chain uses TRBV7-2 with TRBJ2-2; no DNA is available, so the TRBD1 call from TCRdb remains unchecked. Per the germline V gene, CDR1 is SGHTA and CDR2 is FQGNSA. CDR3 size: 17 residues. CDR3 sequence: CASSLAPGQVNTGELFF.

The chain uses TRBV6-2 or TRBV6-3 and TRBJ2-1; TCRdb designates TRBD2, a call that cannot be tested without DNA. This CDR3 region has 17 residues. Germline V gives CDR1 MNHEY, CDR2 SVGEGT. CDR3 sequence: CASRPPLGTSGRNEQFF.